This T cell receptor beta chain was documented in a study of OX40 agonist ivuxolimab in advanced cancers. Study context: Aged about 23 to 80 with a mean of roughly 63 years, they were about 80% male.

Repertoires were generated with immunoSEQ multiplex PCR, while TCRdb's copy carries only in-frame clones and drops some. The profile shows approximately 70,000 clones, 88% of them singletons. Study-level findings and limits: The study found that CD8+ T cells averaged more expanded clones than CD4+.

As concerns this clone: The antigen remains undetermined.

A history of autoimmune disease or systemic immunosuppression excluded patients. The V end lost 8 bases, the J end lost 4 bases, and 14 bases lay between the germline ends. This CDR3 is built from 13 residues. From germline, CDR1 is KGHSH and CDR2 LQKENI. The TCR originated in an adult with an advanced solid tumor such as melanoma, head and neck, liver or kidney cancer. The sequences come from CD4+ or CD8+ T cells sorted from blood, collected in a trial of the OX40 agonist ivuxolimab. The V call is TRBV18, the J call TRBJ1-1; possible D gene TRBD1, 6 bases. Here the CDR3 DNA reads TGTGCCAGCGACGCAGGGGCCGGCACTGAAGCTTTCTTT. This encodes CASDAGAGTEAFF. The whole variable domain, filled in from reference TRBV18 and TRBJ1-1, reads NAGVMQNPRHLVRRRGQEARLRCSPMKGHSHVYWYRQLPEEGLKFMVYLQKENIIDESGMPKERFSAEFPKEGPSILRIQQVVRGDSAAYFCASDAGAGTEAFFGQGTRLTVV.